This TCR beta chain was recovered during a study of vaccination and CD4 T cells after COVID-19. Study summary: Post-COVID sampling occurred a median around 97 days after diagnosis (range 35 to 161).

Documented treatment: approximately nine-day PBMC culture with coronavirus spike peptide pools or control peptides (ViraFEST assay). Peptide-pool expansion of antigen-specific T cells preceded TCR sequencing in ViraFEST. V lost 3 bases, J lost 7 bases, and 4 bases stayed unmatched. CDR3 length: 14 amino acids. CDR1 and CDR2 (germline): KGHSH, LQKENI. Notes on the study in general: Spike mono-reactivity was evident in 304 of the 307 vaccine-specific clones derived from convalescent patients.

Of note for this clonotype: As yet, its antigen is unknown.

The Oncomine TCR Beta short-read assay was applied to DNA of cultured CD4+ T cells. Via MiXCR, TCRdb re-called the PCR reads, giving one row per CDR3 protein. This table has 20,000 to 30,000 distinct CDR3 sequences, over 60% appearing once. The receptor's source is a human donor who received a COVID-19 vaccine. The chain employs TRBV18 and TRBJ1-1; the match to TRBD1 covers 11 bases. The sequencing used CD4+ T cells from blood, cultured in vitro, collected after SARS-CoV-2 vaccination. The CDR3 DNA follows: TGTGCCAGCTCACCCGGACAGGGGGCACTTGAAGCTTTCTTT. The encoded protein is CASSPGQGALEAFF. The full variable domain, with the rest looked up from reference TRBV18 and TRBJ1-1, is NAGVMQNPRHLVRRRGQEARLRCSPMKGHSHVYWYRQLPEEGLKFMVYLQKENIIDESGMPKERFSAEFPKEGPSILRIQQVVRGDSAAYFCASSPGQGALEAFFGQGTRLTVV.